This T cell receptor beta chain was sequenced for a study of blood T cell repertoires in COVID-19. This clone was recorded once. Clones were read by immunoSEQ multiplex PCR, and TCRdb kept only the in-frame ones, dropping some. The repertoire holds roughly 190,000 clones, with approximately 80% as singletons. The origin of this receptor is a woman aged 60-75 years with acute COVID-19. The sample comprised PBMCs or T cells enriched from blood (not recorded which).

The CDR3 protein is CASSLVGTSGIDTQYF. In DNA form, the CDR3 reads TGTGCCAGCAGCTTAGTTGGGACTAGCGGCATAGATACGCAGTATTTT. The chain joins TRBV7-8 to TRBJ2-3; TRBD2 aligns across 11 bases. Germline values: CDR1 SGHVS, CDR2 FQNEAQ. The V and J ends lost 1 base and 5 bases, in that order; junction bases with no gene match: 5. The CDR3 covers 16 residues. The whole variable domain, filled in from reference TRBV7-8 and TRBJ2-3, reads GAGVSQSPRYKVAKRGQDVALRCDPISGHVSLFWYQQALGQGPEFLTYFQNEAQLDKSGLPSDRFFAERPEGSVSTLKIQRTQQEDSAVYLCASSLVGTSGIDTQYFGPGTRLTVL.